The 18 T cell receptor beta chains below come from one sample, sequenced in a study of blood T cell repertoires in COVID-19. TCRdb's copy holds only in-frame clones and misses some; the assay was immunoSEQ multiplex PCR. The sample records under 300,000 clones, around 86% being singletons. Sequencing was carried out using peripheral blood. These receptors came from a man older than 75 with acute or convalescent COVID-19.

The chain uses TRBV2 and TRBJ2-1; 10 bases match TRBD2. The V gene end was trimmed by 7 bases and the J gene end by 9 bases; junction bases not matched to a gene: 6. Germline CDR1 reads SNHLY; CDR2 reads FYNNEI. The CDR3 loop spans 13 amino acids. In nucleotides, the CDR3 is TGTGCCAGCACCGGACTAGCGGTGACTGAGCAGTTCTTC. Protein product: CASTGLAVTEQFF.

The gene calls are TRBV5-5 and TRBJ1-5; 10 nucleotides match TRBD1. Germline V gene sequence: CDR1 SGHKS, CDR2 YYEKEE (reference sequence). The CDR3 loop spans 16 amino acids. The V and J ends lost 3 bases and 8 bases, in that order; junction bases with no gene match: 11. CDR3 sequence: CASSWEGQGMPEPQHF. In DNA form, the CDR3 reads TGTGCCAGCAGCTGGGAGGGACAGGGGATGCCGGAGCCCCAGCATTTT.

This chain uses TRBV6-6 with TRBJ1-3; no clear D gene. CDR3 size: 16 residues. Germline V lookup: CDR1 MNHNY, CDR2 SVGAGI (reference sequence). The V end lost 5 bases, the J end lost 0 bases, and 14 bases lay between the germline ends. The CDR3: CASSRSPGSSGNTIYF. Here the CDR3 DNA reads TGTGCCAGCAGTCGATCCCCGGGGAGCTCTGGAAACACCATATATTTT.

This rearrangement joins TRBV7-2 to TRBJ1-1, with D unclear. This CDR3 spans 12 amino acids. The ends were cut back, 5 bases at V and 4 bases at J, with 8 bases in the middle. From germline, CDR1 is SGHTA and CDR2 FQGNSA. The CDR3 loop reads CASSVTITEAFF. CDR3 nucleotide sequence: TGTGCCAGCAGCGTGACTATCACTGAAGCTTTCTTT.

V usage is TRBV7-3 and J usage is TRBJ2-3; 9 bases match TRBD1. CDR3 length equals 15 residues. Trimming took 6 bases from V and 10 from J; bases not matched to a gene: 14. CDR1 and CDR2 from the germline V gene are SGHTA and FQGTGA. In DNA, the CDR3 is TGTGCCAGCAGTCGGTTGGACAGGGGATTAGGAGCGCAGTATTTT. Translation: CASSRLDRGLGAQYF.

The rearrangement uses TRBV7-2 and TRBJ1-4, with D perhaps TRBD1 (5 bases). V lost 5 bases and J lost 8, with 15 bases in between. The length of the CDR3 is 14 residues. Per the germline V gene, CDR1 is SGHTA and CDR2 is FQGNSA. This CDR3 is CASSPDSGGEKLFF. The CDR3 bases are TGTGCCAGCAGCCCGGACTCCGGGGGAGAAAAACTGTTTTTT.

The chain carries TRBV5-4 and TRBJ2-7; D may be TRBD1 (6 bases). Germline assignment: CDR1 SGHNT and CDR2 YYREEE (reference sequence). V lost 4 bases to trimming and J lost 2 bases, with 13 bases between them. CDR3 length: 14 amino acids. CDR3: CASSTRTVAYEQYF. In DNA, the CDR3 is TGTGCCAGCAGCACCCGGACAGTGGCCTACGAGCAGTACTTC.

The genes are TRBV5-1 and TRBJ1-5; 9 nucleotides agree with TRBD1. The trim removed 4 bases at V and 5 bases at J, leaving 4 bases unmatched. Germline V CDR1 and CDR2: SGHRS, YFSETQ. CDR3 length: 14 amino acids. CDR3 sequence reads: CASSRTGDDQPQHF. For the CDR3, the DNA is TGCGCCAGCAGCAGGACAGGGGATGATCAGCCCCAGCATTTT.

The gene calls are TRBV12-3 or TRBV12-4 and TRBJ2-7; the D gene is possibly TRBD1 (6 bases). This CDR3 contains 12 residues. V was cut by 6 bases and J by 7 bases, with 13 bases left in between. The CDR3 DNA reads TGTGCCAGCAGCTTCAGAAGGGGGGAGCAGTACTTC. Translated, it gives CASSFRRGEQYF.

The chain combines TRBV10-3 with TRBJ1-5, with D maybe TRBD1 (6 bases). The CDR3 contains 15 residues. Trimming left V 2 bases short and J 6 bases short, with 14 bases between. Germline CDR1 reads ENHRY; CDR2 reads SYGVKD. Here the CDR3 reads CAISEAGGAGQPQHF. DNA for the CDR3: TGTGCCATCAGTGAGGCGGGGGGCGCGGGTCAGCCCCAGCATTTT.

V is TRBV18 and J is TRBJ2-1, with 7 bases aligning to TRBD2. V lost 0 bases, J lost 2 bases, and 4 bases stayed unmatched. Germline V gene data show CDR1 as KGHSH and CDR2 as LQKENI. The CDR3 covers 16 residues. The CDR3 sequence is CASSPPGGEAYNEQFF. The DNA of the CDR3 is TGTGCCAGCTCACCACCGGGGGGGGAGGCCTACAATGAGCAGTTCTTC.

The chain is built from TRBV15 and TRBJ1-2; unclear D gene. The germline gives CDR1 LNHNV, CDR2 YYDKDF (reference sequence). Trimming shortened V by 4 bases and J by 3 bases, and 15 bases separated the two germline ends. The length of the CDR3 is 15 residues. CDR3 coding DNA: TGTGCCACCAGCAAGCGGGCGGGGAACGACTATGGCTACACCTTC. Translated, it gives CATSKRAGNDYGYTF.

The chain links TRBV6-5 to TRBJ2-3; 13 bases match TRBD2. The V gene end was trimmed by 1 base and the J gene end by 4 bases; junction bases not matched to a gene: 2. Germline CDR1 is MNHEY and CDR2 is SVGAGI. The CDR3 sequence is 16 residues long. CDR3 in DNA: TGTGCCAGCAGTTACTGGACTAGCGGGAGAGCAGATACGCAGTATTTT. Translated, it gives CASSYWTSGRADTQYF.

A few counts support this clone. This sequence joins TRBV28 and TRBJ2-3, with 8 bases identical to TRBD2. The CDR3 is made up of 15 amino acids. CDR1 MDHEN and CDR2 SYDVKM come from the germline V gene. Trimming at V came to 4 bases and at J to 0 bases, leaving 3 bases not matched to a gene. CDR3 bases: TGTGCCAGCAGTTCCCAGCGGGGGAGCACAGATACGCAGTATTTT. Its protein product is CASSSQRGSTDTQYF. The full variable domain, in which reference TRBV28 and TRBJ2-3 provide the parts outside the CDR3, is DVKVTQSSRYLVKRTGEKVFLECVQDMDHENMFWYRQDPGLGLRLIYFSYDVKMKEKGDIPEGYSVSREKKERFSLILESASTNQTSMYLCASSSQRGSTDTQYFGPGTRLTVL.

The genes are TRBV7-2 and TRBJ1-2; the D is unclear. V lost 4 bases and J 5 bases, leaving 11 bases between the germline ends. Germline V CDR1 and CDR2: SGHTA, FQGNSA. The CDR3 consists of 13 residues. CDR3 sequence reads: CASSSVSVYGYTF. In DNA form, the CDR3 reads TGTGCCAGCAGCTCGGTTAGCGTGTATGGCTACACCTTC. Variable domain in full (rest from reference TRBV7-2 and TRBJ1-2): GAGVSQSPSNKVTEKGKDVELRCDPISGHTALYWYRQSLGQGLEFLIYFQGNSAPDKSGLPSDRFSAERTGGSVSTLTIQRTQQEDSAVYLCASSSVSVYGYTFGSGTRLTVV.

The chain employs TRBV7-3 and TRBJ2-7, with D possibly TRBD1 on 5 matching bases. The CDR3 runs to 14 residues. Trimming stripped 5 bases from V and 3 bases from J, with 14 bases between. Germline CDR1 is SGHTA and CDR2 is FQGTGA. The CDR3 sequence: CASSETGFIYEQYF. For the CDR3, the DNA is TGTGCCAGCAGCGAAACAGGCTTTATCTACGAGCAGTACTTC.

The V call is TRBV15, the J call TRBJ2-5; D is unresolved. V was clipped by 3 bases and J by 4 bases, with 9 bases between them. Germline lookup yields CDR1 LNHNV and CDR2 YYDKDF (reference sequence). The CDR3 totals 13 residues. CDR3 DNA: TGTGCCACCAGCAGGCGGCAAGCAGAGACCCAGTACTTC. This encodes CATSRRQAETQYF.

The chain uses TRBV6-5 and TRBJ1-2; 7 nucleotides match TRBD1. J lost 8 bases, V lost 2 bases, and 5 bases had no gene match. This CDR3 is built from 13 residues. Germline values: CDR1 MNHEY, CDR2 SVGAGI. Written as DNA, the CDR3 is TGTGCCAGCAGTTACGCGACAGGGAGCGGCTACACCTTC. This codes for CASSYATGSGYTF.